This TCR beta chain was recorded in a study of Ad26.COV2.S vaccination and SARS-CoV-2 variants. Study-wide findings and caveats: Placebo recipients and vaccine recipients were similar in non-spike TCR breadth. Reports say spike-specific CD8+ and CD4+ T cell responses covered substantial breadth after vaccination. Individuals receiving vaccine had higher spike-specific TCR breadth than placebo recipients did.

The assay was immunoSEQ multiplex PCR, and TCRdb's table has in-frame clones only and misses some. This sample has about 350,000 clones; about 92% occur once, and the top ten carry about 3.8%. Germline lookup yields CDR1 SGHTA and CDR2 FQGNSA. V was pared by 2 bases and J by 3 bases, with 5 bases of the junction left unmatched. CDR3 length equals 16 residues. About this clone itself: Its specificity is not known.

The receptor was derived from a human donor who had recovered from COVID-19. The rearrangement joins TRBV7-2 to TRBJ2-7, with 12 bases fitting TRBD2. The material sequenced was peripheral blood, taken after recovery from COVID-19. Here the CDR3 reads CASSLLGLAGNYEQYF. As DNA, the CDR3 is TGTGCCAGCAGCTTATTGGGACTAGCGGGCAACTACGAGCAGTACTTC. The whole variable domain, remainder taken from reference TRBV7-2 and TRBJ2-7, is GAGVSQSPSNKVTEKGKDVELRCDPISGHTALYWYRQSLGQGLEFLIYFQGNSAPDKSGLPSDRFSAERTGGSVSTLTIQRTQQEDSAVYLCASSLLGLAGNYEQYFGPGTRLTVT.